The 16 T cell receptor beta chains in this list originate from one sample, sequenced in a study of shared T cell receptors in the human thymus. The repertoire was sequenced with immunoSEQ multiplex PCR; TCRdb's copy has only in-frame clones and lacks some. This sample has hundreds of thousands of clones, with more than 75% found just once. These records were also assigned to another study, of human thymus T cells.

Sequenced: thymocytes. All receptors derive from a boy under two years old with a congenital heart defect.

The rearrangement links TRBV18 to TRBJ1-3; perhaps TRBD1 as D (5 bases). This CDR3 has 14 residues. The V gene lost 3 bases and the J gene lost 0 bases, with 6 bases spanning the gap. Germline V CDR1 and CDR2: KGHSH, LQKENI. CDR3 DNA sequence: TGTGCCAGCTCACCCGACAGCTCTGGAAACACCATATATTTT. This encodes CASSPDSSGNTIYF.

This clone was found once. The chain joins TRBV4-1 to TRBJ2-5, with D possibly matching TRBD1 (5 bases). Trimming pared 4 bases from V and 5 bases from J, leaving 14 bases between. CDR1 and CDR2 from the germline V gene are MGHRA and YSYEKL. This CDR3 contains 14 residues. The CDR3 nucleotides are TGCGCCAGCAGCCCCTCGCCAGGGAAGGAGACCCAGTACTTC. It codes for CASSPSPGKETQYF.

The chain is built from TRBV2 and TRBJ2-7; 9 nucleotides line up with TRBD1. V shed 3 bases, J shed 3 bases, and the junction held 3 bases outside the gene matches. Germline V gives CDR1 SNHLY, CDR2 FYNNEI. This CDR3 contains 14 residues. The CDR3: CASSETGGLYEQYF. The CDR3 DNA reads TGTGCCAGCAGTGAGACAGGGGGACTCTACGAGCAGTACTTC.

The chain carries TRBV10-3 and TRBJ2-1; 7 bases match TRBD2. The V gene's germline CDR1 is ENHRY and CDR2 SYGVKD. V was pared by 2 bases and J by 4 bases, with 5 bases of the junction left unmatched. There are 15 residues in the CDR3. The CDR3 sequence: CAISERSGDYNEQFF. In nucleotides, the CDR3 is TGTGCCATCAGTGAGAGGAGCGGGGATTACAATGAGCAGTTCTTC.

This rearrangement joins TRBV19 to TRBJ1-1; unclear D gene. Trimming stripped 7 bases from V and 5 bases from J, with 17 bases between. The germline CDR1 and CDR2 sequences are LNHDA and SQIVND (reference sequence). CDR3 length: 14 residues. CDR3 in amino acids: CASKEWSLETEAFF. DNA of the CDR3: TGTGCCAGTAAAGAGTGGAGTTTGGAGACTGAAGCTTTCTTT. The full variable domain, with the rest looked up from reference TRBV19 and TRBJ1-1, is DGGITQSPKYLFRKEGQNVTLSCEQNLNHDAMYWYRQDPGQGLRLIYYSQIVNDFQKGDIAEGYSVSREKKESFPLTVTSAQKNPTAFYLCASKEWSLETEAFFGQGTRLTVV.

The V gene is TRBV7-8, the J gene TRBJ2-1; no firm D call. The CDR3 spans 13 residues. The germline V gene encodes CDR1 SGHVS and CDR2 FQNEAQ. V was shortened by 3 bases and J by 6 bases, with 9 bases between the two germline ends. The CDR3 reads CASSFRGFNEQFF. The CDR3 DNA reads TGTGCCAGCAGCTTTAGAGGATTCAATGAGCAGTTCTTC.

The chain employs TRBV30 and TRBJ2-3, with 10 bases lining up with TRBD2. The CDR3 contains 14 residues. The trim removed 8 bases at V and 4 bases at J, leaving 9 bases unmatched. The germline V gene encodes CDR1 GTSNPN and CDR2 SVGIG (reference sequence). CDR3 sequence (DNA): TGTGCCGGGACCTTAGCGGGGGGTCCAGATACGCAGTATTTT. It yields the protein CAGTLAGGPDTQYF.

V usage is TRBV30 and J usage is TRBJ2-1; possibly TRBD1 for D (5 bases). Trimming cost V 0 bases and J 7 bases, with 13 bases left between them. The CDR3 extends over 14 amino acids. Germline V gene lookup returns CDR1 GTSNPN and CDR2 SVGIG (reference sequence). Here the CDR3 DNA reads TGTGCCTGGAGTGTACAAGGGGCGGAGAATGAGCAGTTCTTC. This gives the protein CAWSVQGAENEQFF.

CDR3 amino acids: CASSPGGSGNTIYF. In DNA, the CDR3 is TGTGCCAGCAGCCCAGGGGGCTCTGGAAACACCATATATTTT. The rearrangement joins TRBV11-3 to TRBJ1-3, with TRBD1 matching 7 bases. This CDR3 comprises 14 residues. Looked up from germline, CDR1 is SGHNT and CDR2 is YENEEA. The J segment lost 0 bases and the V segment lost 5 bases, leaving 1 base of the junction unmatched.

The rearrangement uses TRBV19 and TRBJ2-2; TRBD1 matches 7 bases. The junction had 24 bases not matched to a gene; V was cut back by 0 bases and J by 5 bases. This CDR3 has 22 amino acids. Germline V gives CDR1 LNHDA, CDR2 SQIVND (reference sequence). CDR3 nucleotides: TGTGCCAGTAGTATAGACCTCGGTAAGGGACAGCACCCTGGAGGTTGGACCGGGGAGCTGTTTTTT. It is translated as CASSIDLGKGQHPGGWTGELFF. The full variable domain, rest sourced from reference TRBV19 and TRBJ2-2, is DGGITQSPKYLFRKEGQNVTLSCEQNLNHDAMYWYRQDPGQGLRLIYYSQIVNDFQKGDIAEGYSVSREKKESFPLTVTSAQKNPTAFYLCASSIDLGKGQHPGGWTGELFFGEGSRLTVL.

CDR3 in amino acids: CASSLAVLAGGSPLHF. CDR3 bases: TGTGCCAGCAGCTTAGCGGTCCTGGCCGGGGGTTCACCCCTCCACTTT. This chain joins TRBV7-9 and TRBJ1-6; tentatively, D is TRBD1 (5 bases). Germline V lookup: CDR1 SEHNR, CDR2 FQNEAQ (reference sequence). The CDR3 runs 16 residues. V lost 0 bases, J lost 9 bases, and 15 bases lay in between.

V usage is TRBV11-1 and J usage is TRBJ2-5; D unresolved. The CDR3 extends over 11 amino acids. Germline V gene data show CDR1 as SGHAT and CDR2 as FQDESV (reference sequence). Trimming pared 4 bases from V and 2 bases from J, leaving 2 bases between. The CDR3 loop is CASSSQETQYF. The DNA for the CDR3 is TGTGCCAGCAGCTCACAAGAGACCCAGTACTTC.

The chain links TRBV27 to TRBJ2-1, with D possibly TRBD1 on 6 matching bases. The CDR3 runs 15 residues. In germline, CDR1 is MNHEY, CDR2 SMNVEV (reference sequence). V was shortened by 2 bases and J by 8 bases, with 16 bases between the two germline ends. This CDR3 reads CASSLNWTVLDEQFF. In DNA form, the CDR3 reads TGTGCCAGCAGTTTAAACTGGACAGTCTTGGATGAGCAGTTCTTC.

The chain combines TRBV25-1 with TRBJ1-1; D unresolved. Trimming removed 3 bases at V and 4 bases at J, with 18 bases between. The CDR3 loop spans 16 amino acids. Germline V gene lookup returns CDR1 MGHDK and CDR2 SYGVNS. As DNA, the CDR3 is TGTGCCAGCAGTGATCGAAGAGGTACCGTGGGCACTGAAGCTTTCTTT. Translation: CASSDRRGTVGTEAFF.

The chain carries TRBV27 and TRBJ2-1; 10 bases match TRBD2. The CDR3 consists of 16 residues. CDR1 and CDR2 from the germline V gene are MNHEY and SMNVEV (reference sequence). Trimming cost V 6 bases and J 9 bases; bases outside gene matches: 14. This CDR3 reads CASSYTSGGEASEQFF. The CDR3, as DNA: TGTGCCAGCAGCTATACAAGCGGGGGGGAGGCCAGTGAGCAGTTCTTC.

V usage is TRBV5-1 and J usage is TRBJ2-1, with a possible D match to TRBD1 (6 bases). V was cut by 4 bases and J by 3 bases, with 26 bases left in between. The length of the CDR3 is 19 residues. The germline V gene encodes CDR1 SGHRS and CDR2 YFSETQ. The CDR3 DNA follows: TGCGCCAGCAGCCGAGGTCTCGTACTTCAGGGGATTCTCTACAATGAGCAGTTCTTC. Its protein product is CASSRGLVLQGILYNEQFF.